This TCR beta chain was recorded in a study of OX40 agonist ivuxolimab in advanced cancers. Whole-study context: Subjects had a mean age of around 60 years, with a range of roughly 20 to 79; more than 75% were male.

Study conclusions and caveats: The study observed clonal expansion of CD4+ and CD8+ blood T cells by week 6 at 0.1 to 3.0 mg/kg.

Repertoires were generated with immunoSEQ multiplex PCR, while TCRdb's copy carries only in-frame clones and drops some. In the table there are approximately 35,000 clones, 65% to 80% of which are singletons. Worth noting for this clone: What it binds is not known.

Drawing of blood for sampling happened at baseline, at cycle 4 day 1, and at cycle 7 day 1. The sequence came from an adult with an advanced solid tumor such as melanoma, head and neck, liver or kidney cancer. The starting material was CD4+ or CD8+ T cells sorted from blood, obtained in a trial of the OX40 agonist ivuxolimab.

DNA of the CDR3: TGTGCCAGCAGCTCCGGGACAGGGCCCTACGAGCAGTACTTC. It translates to CASSSGTGPYEQYF. The rearrangement joins TRBV6-6 to TRBJ2-7; 9 nucleotides match TRBD1. J gave up 2 bases and V 6 bases, and 5 bases lay outside the gene matches. The CDR3 is made up of 14 amino acids. Germline V gene data show CDR1 as MNHNY and CDR2 as SVGAGI (reference sequence).